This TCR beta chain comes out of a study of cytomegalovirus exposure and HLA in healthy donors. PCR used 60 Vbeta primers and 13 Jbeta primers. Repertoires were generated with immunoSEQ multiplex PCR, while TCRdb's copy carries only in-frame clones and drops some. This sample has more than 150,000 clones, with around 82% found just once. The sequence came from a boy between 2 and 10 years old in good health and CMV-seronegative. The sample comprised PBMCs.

The CDR3 nucleotides read TGTGCCAGCAGATCTGTTGGAGCTACCGGGAACTCGAACACCGGGGAGCTGTTTTTT. Translation gives CASRSVGATGNSNTGELFF. The rearrangement uses TRBV7-9 and TRBJ2-2; maybe TRBD2 (5 bases). V lost 6 bases and J lost 0, with 23 bases in between. The CDR3 spans 19 residues. The germline gives CDR1 SEHNR, CDR2 FQNEAQ (reference sequence).